A single sample is the source of the 11 T cell receptor beta chains below, sequenced in a study of T-cell reconstitution after alpha-beta-depleted transplantation in children. Preparation of the TCRbeta library was carried out with unique molecular identifiers. TCRdb re-called the PCR reads with MiXCR, one entry per CDR3 protein. The table lists around 300,000 distinct CDR3 sequences, roughly 11% of them singletons, with 20% to 25% in the top ten. Source: peripheral blood, taken 180 days after TCRalphabeta/CD19-depleted stem cell transplant. The receptors shown here come from a male patient between 2 and 9 years old who had a stem cell transplant for chronic granulomatous disease, so the T cells may come from the graft donor.

This clonotype was detected ten times or more. The chain is built from TRBV12-3 or TRBV12-4 and TRBJ2-3; possible D gene TRBD1, 6 bases. Trimming cost V 6 bases and J 0 bases, with 10 bases left between them. This CDR3 has 14 residues. Here the CDR3 reads CASRTGHSTDTQYF. CDR3 sequence (DNA): TGTGCCAGCAGGACGGGACACAGCACAGATACGCAGTATTTT.

This clonotype appeared many times. This chain uses TRBV18 with TRBJ2-1, with no clear D. V lost 3 bases and J 8 bases, leaving 5 bases between the germline ends. The CDR3 length is 11 residues. CDR1 and CDR2 (germline): KGHSH, LQKENI. The CDR3 sequence is CASSPGHEQFF. The CDR3 DNA reads TGTGCCAGCTCACCTGGCCATGAGCAGTTCTTC.

This clonotype has ten or more counts. The rearrangement links TRBV28 to TRBJ1-5; D may be TRBD1 (5 bases). The germline CDR1 and CDR2 sequences are MDHEN and SYDVKM. The germline V and J ends were trimmed by 3 bases and 1 base, with 13 bases remaining between them. This CDR3 has 16 residues. The CDR3 reads CASSFEGHPSNQPQHF. In nucleotides, the CDR3 is TGTGCCAGCAGTTTCGAAGGACACCCCAGCAATCAGCCCCAGCATTTT.

This clonotype was seen many times. The chain combines TRBV7-6 with TRBJ2-2; D is ambiguous. The CDR3 runs 15 residues. CDR1 and CDR2 from the germline V gene are SGHVS and FNYEAQ. The V end lost 5 bases, the J end lost 1 base, and 11 bases lay between the germline ends. The DNA of the CDR3 is TGTGCCAGCAGCACCCGGGTCTTGAACACCGGGGAGCTGTTTTTT. Translated, it gives CASSTRVLNTGELFF.

In its sample, this clonotype was seen many times. Here the CDR3 DNA reads TGTGCCAGCAGCCCGCGACAGGGTGTGGGCGAGCAGTACTTC. This translates into CASSPRQGVGEQYF. J is TRBJ2-7 and V is TRBV3-1; 7 bases agree with TRBD1. The trim removed 4 bases at V and 6 bases at J, leaving 9 bases unmatched. Germline assignment: CDR1 LGHDT and CDR2 YNNKEL (reference sequence). This CDR3 is built from 14 residues.

This clonotype showed up many times. This chain uses TRBV29-1 with TRBJ1-1, with TRBD1 matching 8 bases. Germline V gene sequence: CDR1 SQVTM, CDR2 ANQGSEA. The CDR3 extends over 12 amino acids. With V trimmed by 8 bases and J by 4 bases, 6 bases remained unmatched. The CDR3 is CSTWTGPTEAFF. CDR3 in DNA: TGCAGCACATGGACAGGGCCCACTGAAGCTTTCTTT.

This clonotype was observed at least ten times. V usage is TRBV5-1 and J usage is TRBJ2-3, with D perhaps matching TRBD1 (5 bases). CDR3 length: 14 amino acids. V was trimmed by 4 bases and J by 2 bases, leaving 11 bases between them. Germline loops: CDR1 SGHRS, CDR2 YFSETQ. The chain's CDR3 is CASSVGDLTDTQYF. CDR3 coding DNA: TGCGCCAGCAGCGTAGGGGATCTCACAGATACGCAGTATTTT. Looking up the rest from reference TRBV5-1 and TRBJ2-3 gives the full variable domain: KAGVTQTPRYLIKTRGQQVTLSCSPISGHRSVSWYQQTPGQGLQFLFEYFSETQRNKGNFPGRFSGRQFSNSRSEMNVSTLELGDSALYLCASSVGDLTDTQYFGPGTRLTVL.

In this sample, this clonotype turned up many times. Sequence at one end of the junction differs from germline and may be a read error. This chain uses TRBV2 with TRBJ2-3, with D unclear. Germline-derived CDR1 and CDR2 are SNHLY and FYNNEI. The CDR3 covers 14 residues. The DNA for the CDR3 is TGTGCCAGCAGAGAAGACACGAGCACAGATACGCAGTATTTT. Amino acids: CASREDTSTDTQYF.

The J gene is TRBJ1-1, the V gene TRBV28, with D perhaps TRBD1 (5 bases). The CDR3 totals 12 residues. V was clipped by 1 base and J by 11 bases, with 11 bases between them. Germline CDR1 MDHEN, CDR2 SYDVKM. The CDR3 protein is CASSLLGVWAFF. DNA of the CDR3: TGTGCCAGCAGTTTATTAGGGGTATGGGCTTTCTTT.

This clonotype was recorded many times. The chain is built from TRBV29-1 and TRBJ2-7, with D possibly being TRBD2 (6 bases). V dropped 4 bases and J dropped 2 bases, with 12 bases sitting between them. The CDR3 consists of 13 residues. Germline CDR1 reads SQVTM; CDR2 reads ANQGSEA. The CDR3 nucleotides read TGCAGCGTTGGGGGGACTGTGACCTACGAGCAGTACTTC. Amino acids: CSVGGTVTYEQYF.

This chain connects TRBV19 to TRBJ1-1, with a tentative D call TRBD1 (6 bases). CDR3 length equals 18 residues. Per the germline V gene, CDR1 is LNHDA and CDR2 is SQIVND (reference sequence). V lost 1 base and J 1 base, leaving 19 bases between the germline ends. The CDR3 DNA is TGTGCCAGTAGTATAGCCCCCACAGGGAAGACGGGGAACACTGAAGCTTTCTTT. It encodes CASSIAPTGKTGNTEAFF. The variable domain in full, completed from reference TRBV19 and TRBJ1-1, reads DGGITQSPKYLFRKEGQNVTLSCEQNLNHDAMYWYRQDPGQGLRLIYYSQIVNDFQKGDIAEGYSVSREKKESFPLTVTSAQKNPTAFYLCASSIAPTGKTGNTEAFFGQGTRLTVV.